The source of this T cell receptor beta chain is a study of T cell responses to AZD1222 COVID-19 vaccine. Profiled with immunoSEQ multiplex PCR; TCRdb holds only in-frame clones, not every one. The table lists about 100,000 clones, approximately 91% of them singletons. The sequencing used peripheral blood, collected on day 0 of AZD1222 vaccination. The TCR was taken from an adult in good health.

CDR3 protein: CASQKNTEAFF. The CDR3 DNA is TGTGCCAGCCAGAAGAACACTGAAGCTTTCTTT. The J gene is TRBJ1-1, the V gene TRBV27, with D unresolved. V shed 8 bases and J shed 1 base, with 5 bases lying between them. This CDR3 has 11 amino acids. CDR1 and CDR2 (germline): MNHEY, SMNVEV (reference sequence).